Listed below are T cell receptor beta chains from one sample, sequenced in a study of Graves' ophthalmopathy and Graves' hyperthyroidism. From the multiplex PCR reads, TCRdb called clonotypes with MiXCR, one entry per CDR3 protein. The top ten hold approximately 3.2% of the sample, which has hundreds of thousands of distinct CDR3 sequences, over 20% seen once. Sequencing was carried out using peripheral blood. These receptors were collected from a woman younger than 35 with stable Graves' hyperthyroidism. CDR3s leave out the opening cysteine and the closing phenylalanine or tryptophan. Size values are once, few and many counts, or a class for expanded clones, and some rows have none.

>few|TRBJ1-2|TRBV12-3/TRBV12-4|10
ASSSNSGGYT
>many|TRBJ2-7|TRBV13|10
ASSWSGKQQY
>few|TRBJ2-2|TRBV3-1|11
ASSQAGTGELF
>many|TRBJ2-5|TRBV15|8
ATSRAFRH
>many|TRBJ1-2|TRBV6-5|13
ASSYSQRLNYGYT
>many|TRBJ2-7|TRBV20-1|14
SAPNARTQTSYEQY
>few|TRBJ1-1|TRBV7-8|12
ASSSLQGNTEAC
>many|TRBJ1-6|TRBV6-9|12
ASSYSGTNSPLH
>many|TRBJ2-7|TRBV4-3|14
ASSQEGQGGTYEQY
>many|TRBJ1-2|TRBV12-3/TRBV12-4|14
ASSLPAGLWYYGYT
>NA|TRBJ2-7|TRBV10-3|13
AISEGTSGPYEQY
>many|TRBJ2-7|TRBV30|16
AWSMGQWALKQSYEQY
>many|TRBJ2-6|TRBV11-2|16
ASSLTGGTYSGANVLT
>many|TRBJ2-7|TRBV11-3|11
ASSMTGREEQY
>many|TRBJ2-7|TRBV7-9|11
ASSPPGIYEQY
>many|TRBJ1-3|TRBV6-5|11
ASSSSKGNTIY
>NA|TRBJ2-7|TRBV6-2/TRBV6-3|12
ASSLYIGSYEQY
>many|TRBJ2-7|TRBV20-1|12
SASPGLAVDEQY
>many|TRBJ1-2|TRBV5-1|13
ASSLDGRGSRRYT
>many|TRBJ2-5|TRBV4-2|15
ASSPRLEGVRGETQY
>many|TRBJ2-4|TRBV30|11
AWSTSGLDIQY
>many|TRBJ1-1|TRBV27|12
ASTKQGAPDEAF
>many|TRBJ2-5|TRBV7-2|13
ASSSVHTGQETQY
>many|TRBJ2-7|TRBV19|13
ASSMDRERIYEQY
>many|TRBJ2-7|TRBV5-1|12
ASSLSLGTYEQY
>many|TRBJ1-1|TRBV4-1|12
ASQQRRVDTEAF
>NA|TRBJ2-7|TRBV27|12
ASSPHRQGYEQY
>few|TRBJ2-5|TRBV5-1|14
ASSMGPIGYQETQY
>many|TRBJ2-5|TRBV20-1|12
SANDGTQQETQY
>many|TRBJ1-6|TRBV4-3|13
ASSQDPTSRRPLH
>NA|TRBJ2-1|TRBV2|12
ASSGVAANNEQF
>many|TRBJ2-2|TRBV12-3/TRBV12-4|14
ASRSRGQQNTGELF
>NA|TRBJ2-5|TRBV7-2|11
ASSLGTGGTEY
>few|TRBJ1-6|TRBV12-3/TRBV12-4|12
ASSPGVYNSPLH
>many|TRBJ2-5|TRBV5-1|13
ASSLRGRAEETQY
>many|TRBJ2-3|TRBV6-1|13
ASSELAGGPDTQY
>many|TRBJ2-7|TRBV30|14
AWSVQVGLTGREQY
>many|TRBJ2-5|TRBV12-3/TRBV12-4|13
ASSLTGEDDTTQY
>few|TRBJ1-5|TRBV4-3|13
ASSQETGRGQPQH
>many|TRBJ2-7|TRBV2|12
ASSGLAVGYEQY
>many|TRBJ2-5|TRBV4-1|13
ASSQDHDSLETQY
>many|TRBJ2-4|TRBV11-1|12
ASSPRQGENIQY
>few|TRBJ1-5|TRBV27|17
ASTIGPMLGTVPNQPKH
>many|TRBJ2-7|TRBV28|13
ASSLGGRGTYEQY
>many|TRBJ2-7|TRBV20-1|12
SARESGDAYEQY
>NA|TRBJ2-7|TRBV11-2|13
ASSLTSGRLWEQY
>many|TRBJ2-7|TRBV28|11
ASSRQESNEQY
>many|TRBJ2-2|TRBV7-9|11
ASSIQGTGELF
>few|TRBJ2-7|TRBV6-5|12
ASSYYEGAYEQY
>many|TRBJ1-1|TRBV6-8|12
ASSYKQKVPEAF
>NA|TRBJ1-1|TRBV28|11
ASSSNGPSEAF
>few|TRBJ2-6|TRBV11-1|14
ASRDRTDSGANVLT
>many|TRBJ1-2|TRBV6-2/TRBV6-3|11
ASTDGTSYGYT
>many|TRBJ1-5|TRBV7-8|16
ASSLDSTGGTSNQPQH
>many|TRBJ2-7|TRBV25-1|14
ASSETRTGRAHEQY
>many|TRBJ2-7|TRBV12-3/TRBV12-4|12
ASSLTGQYYEQY
>many|TRBJ2-7|TRBV29-1|11
SVQLSGAYEQY
>once|TRBJ1-5|TRBV10-3|13
AISGFAGGIQPQH
>many|TRBJ2-7|TRBV18|13
ASSQPGHTDSEQY